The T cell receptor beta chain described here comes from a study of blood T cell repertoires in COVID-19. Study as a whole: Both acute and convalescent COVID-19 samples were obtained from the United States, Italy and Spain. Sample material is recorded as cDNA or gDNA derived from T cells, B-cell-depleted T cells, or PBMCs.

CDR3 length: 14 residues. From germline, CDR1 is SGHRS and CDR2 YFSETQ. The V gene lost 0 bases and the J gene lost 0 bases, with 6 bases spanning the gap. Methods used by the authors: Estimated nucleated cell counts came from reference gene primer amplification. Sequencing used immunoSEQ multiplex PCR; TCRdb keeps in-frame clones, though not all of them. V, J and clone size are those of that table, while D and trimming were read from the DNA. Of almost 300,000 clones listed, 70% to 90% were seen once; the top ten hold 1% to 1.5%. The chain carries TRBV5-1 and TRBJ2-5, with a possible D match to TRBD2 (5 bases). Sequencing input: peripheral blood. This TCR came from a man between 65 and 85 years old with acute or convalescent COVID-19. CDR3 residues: CASSLDGNQETQYF. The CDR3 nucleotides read TGCGCCAGCAGCTTGGACGGGAACCAAGAGACCCAGTACTTC.